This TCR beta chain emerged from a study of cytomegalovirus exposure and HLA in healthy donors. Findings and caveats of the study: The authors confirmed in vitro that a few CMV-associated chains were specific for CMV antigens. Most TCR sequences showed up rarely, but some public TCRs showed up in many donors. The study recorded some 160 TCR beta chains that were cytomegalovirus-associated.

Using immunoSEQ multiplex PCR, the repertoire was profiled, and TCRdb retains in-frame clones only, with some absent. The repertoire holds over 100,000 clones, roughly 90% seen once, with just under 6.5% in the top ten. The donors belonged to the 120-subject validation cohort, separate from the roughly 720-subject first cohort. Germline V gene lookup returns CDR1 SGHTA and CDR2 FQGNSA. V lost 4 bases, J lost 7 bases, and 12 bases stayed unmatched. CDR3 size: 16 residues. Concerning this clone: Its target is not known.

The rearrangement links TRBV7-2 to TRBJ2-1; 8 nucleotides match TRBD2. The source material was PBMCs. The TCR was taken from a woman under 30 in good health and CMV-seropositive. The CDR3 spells CASSSSGTRVRNEQFF. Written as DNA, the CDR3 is TGTGCCAGCAGCTCCTCCGGGACTAGGGTCAGGAATGAGCAGTTCTTC.